This paragraph covers one T cell receptor beta chain sequence. Its matching antigen is unknown. This CDR3 is also generated by other DNA sequences in the sample. Data came from immunoSEQ multiplex PCR; TCRdb stores just in-frame clones and leaves some out. The sample contains 200,000 to 300,000 clones, about four fifths of which appear only once. V was trimmed by 2 bases and J by 8 bases, leaving 6 bases between them. Germline V CDR1 and CDR2: MNHEY, SVGAGI. CDR3 length: 11 residues. These data come from a study of Tregs in tolerant kidney transplant recipients. Unstimulated Tregs (CD4+CD25+CD127-) and CD4+CD25- non-Tregs were sorted from PBMCs. Broader study findings: Expanding Tregs on activated donor B cells appeared to best identify donor-specific TCRbeta clones.

This rearrangement joins TRBV6-5 to TRBJ1-2; tentatively, D is TRBD1 (5 bases). Sequenced input: CD4+ T cells from blood. The sequence derives from a human donor in good health. The CDR3 DNA sequence: TGTGCCAGCAGTTACAGGGGCGGCTACACCTTC. It specifies CASSYRGGYTF.